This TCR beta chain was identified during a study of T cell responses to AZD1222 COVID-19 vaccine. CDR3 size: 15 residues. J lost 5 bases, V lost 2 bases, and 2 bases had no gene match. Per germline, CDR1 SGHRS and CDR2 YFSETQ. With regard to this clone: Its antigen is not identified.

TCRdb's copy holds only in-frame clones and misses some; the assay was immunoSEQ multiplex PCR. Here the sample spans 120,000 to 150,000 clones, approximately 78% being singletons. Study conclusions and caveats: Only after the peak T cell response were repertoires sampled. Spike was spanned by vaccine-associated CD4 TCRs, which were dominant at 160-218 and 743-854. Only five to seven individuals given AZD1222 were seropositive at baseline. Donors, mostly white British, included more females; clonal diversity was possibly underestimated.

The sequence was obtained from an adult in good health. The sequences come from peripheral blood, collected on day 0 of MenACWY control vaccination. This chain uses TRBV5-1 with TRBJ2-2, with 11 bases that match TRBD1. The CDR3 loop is CASSFGTGGTGELFF. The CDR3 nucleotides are TGCGCCAGCAGCTTTGGGACAGGGGGTACCGGGGAGCTGTTTTTT.